Reported below is one T cell receptor (beta chain). What it binds is unknown. Sequencing used immunoSEQ multiplex PCR; TCRdb keeps in-frame clones, though not all of them. Among around 130,000 clones listed, 70% to 90% were seen once. The CDR3 sequence is 15 residues long. CDR1 SGHRS and CDR2 YFSETQ come from the germline V gene. V lost 4 bases, J lost 6 bases, and 5 bases stayed unmatched. This specimen belongs to a study of T cell responses to AZD1222 COVID-19 vaccine. Regarding the study as a whole: Among the donors, most were white British and more were female, and clonal diversity was possibly underestimated. Dominant at 160-218 and 743-854, vaccine-associated CD4 TCRs also spanned spike.

The sequenced sample was peripheral blood, obtained 28 days after the second AZD1222 dose. The V call is TRBV5-1, the J call TRBJ2-2, with TRBD2 matching 11 bases. This TCR was sampled from an adult who received the AZD1222 COVID-19 vaccine. Written as DNA, the CDR3 is TGCGCCAGCAGCACTAGCGGGAGTTTCGCCGGGGAGCTGTTTTTT. The encoded protein is CASSTSGSFAGELFF. Based on the CDR3 plus reference TRBV5-1 and TRBJ2-2, the full variable domain is KAGVTQTPRYLIKTRGQQVTLSCSPISGHRSVSWYQQTPGQGLQFLFEYFSETQRNKGNFPGRFSGRQFSNSRSEMNVSTLELGDSALYLCASSTSGSFAGELFFGEGSRLTVL.